This TCR beta chain was observed in a study of T cell responses to AZD1222 COVID-19 vaccine (dated by TCRdb to the early 2020s). Context from the whole study: AZD1222 recipients given second doses at about 4 weeks or at about 12 weeks were pooled, since spike-specific TCR depth and breadth were not found to differ between the two schedules. TCR sequencing was performed for about 250 trial participants, of whom 207 were given two doses of AZD1222 and around 25 were given two doses of MenACWY control vaccine. Trial participants were enrolled by age into subgroups of 18-55, 56-69 and 70-plus years, and around 150, 28 and 57 TCR-sequenced participants, respectively, were included in these subgroups. Summary of the overall study and its limitations: Spike-specific TCR breadth and depth rose significantly after two AZD1222 doses compared with day 0 and with MenACWY recipients. Vaccine-associated CD4 TCRs spanned the whole spike protein, with dominant responses in regions 160-218 and 743-854. Because no samples from the day 14 peak response were available, repertoires could be characterized only after the peak T cell response. In the small 56-69-year group, the increase in depth fell short of significance, most likely because of low power. Participants were mostly white British, with more females than males. The authors suggested clonal diversity may have been underestimated. Nearly half of unique spike-specific TCRs reportedly recognized epitopes outside regions mutated in the B.1.351 and B.1.1.7 variants. Conclusions about previously exposed vaccinees were limited because only six AZD1222 recipients were SARS-CoV-2 seropositive at baseline.

There are 12 amino acids in the CDR3, from cysteine to phenylalanine inclusive. CDR3 DNA only is kept here, 36 bases in frame from base 1. V is pared back by 5 bases and J by 5 bases, with 9 bases lying between the germline termini. Taken from the germline V gene (reference sequence), the CDR1 and CDR2 loops are SEHNR and FQNEAQ. With respect to this clone: Its antigen specificity is not known. Base qualities are not at hand, and no much larger clone is one base apart.

In the paper's terms, the time point label means: baseline before first vaccination. Samples from vaccinated people were obtained from the UK trials COV001 and COV002, which included a single-blind randomized controlled phase 2/3 trial of AZD1222 (ChAdOx1 nCoV-19) in healthy adults. For TCRbeta chain sequencing, PBMC samples were collected from trial participants at day 0 and at day 28 after the second dose. The CDR3 regions of human TCRbeta chains were analyzed by immunosequencing. As for the authors' bioinformatics: TCRs in the repertoires were compared against a reference library of SARS-CoV-2-specific TCRs that had been generated with the MIRA antigen-specificity platform. Breadth was defined as the fraction of unique TCRs that were SARS-CoV-2-associated, and depth was defined as the fraction of total T cells that were SARS-CoV-2-associated. Using the MIRA data, each spike-specific TCR was mapped to the spike region that the TCR reacts to and placed in a CD4 or CD8 class. Log10-transformed breadth and depth values were compared by one-way ANOVA with Sidak's multiple comparisons tests. The source is immuneACCESS, and TCRdb retained only in-frame sequences with V and J called. Part of the clones is not carried over; for the studies checked, unresolved V genes explain less than half of this, and the remainder is unexplained. That table supplies the V and J calls and clone size; D and trimming were determined from the DNA. Within this sample are tens of thousands of clones, with over 75% of them counted one time only. Under 25% of the sample is taken by the ten largest.

Recombination linked TRBV7-9 to TRBJ1-2, with the D segment identity uncertain. The sequence came from an adult in good health. The sample here was peripheral blood, taken on day 0 of AZD1222 vaccination. The CDR3 protein sequence reads: CASSPSRYGYTF. The nucleotide sequence is given as TGTGCCAGCAGCCCGAGCCGATATGGCTACACCTTC.